This paragraph covers one TCR beta chain sequence. The antigen is not known. Germline CDR1 reads LGHDT; CDR2 reads YNNKEL (reference sequence). The CDR3 totals 18 residues. This specimen comes from a study of T cells expressing NK-cell markers. Study results and caveats: Several donors had dominant NKG2C+ clonotypes that comprised about 1.0-7.5% of their CD8+ T cells. Similarly, these clonotypes led the CD3+CD56-NKG2C+ fraction as well in a few donors. HCMV specificity was not established for the expanded NKG2C+ T cell clones.

With UMIs, 5'RACE template switching was used to make TCR beta cDNA. Following a re-call of the 5' RACE reads, TCRdb has one entry per CDR3 protein and lacks DNA. The repertoire table contains under 600,000 distinct CDR3 sequences. The sequenced material came from blood T cells: a sorted CD56 or NKG2C T cell subset, CD4+ or CD8+ T cells, or bulk PBMC T cells (not recorded which). The receptor was derived from a woman aged 45-60 years in good health. V usage is TRBV3-1 and J usage is TRBJ2-1; absent DNA, TCRdb's TRBD2 call cannot be checked. CDR3: CASSQVPAGLAGYNEQFF.